Listed below are T cell receptor beta chains from one sample, sequenced in a study of cytomegalovirus exposure and HLA in healthy donors. Measured with immunoSEQ multiplex PCR; TCRdb has only the in-frame clones, and not every one. This sample has a few hundred thousand clones, with almost 90% found just once. The sample comprised PBMCs. Source of these receptors: a woman between 18 and 29 years old in good health and CMV-seronegative. Each CDR3 is given with its conserved first and last residue. Fields, in order: V gene, D gene, clone size, J gene, CDR3 protein, CDR3 DNA. D genes are given only for firm matches. Expanded clones are given a class, and other clones once, few, many or no size at all.

>TRBV5-5|TRBD1|once|TRBJ2-7
CASSERTGHYEQYF
TGTGCCAGCAGCGAACGGACAGGGCACTACGAGCAGTACTTC
>TRBV18|-|-|TRBJ2-1
CASSPLPIVDFNNEQFF
TGTGCCAGCTCACCACTACCTATAGTAGATTTCAACAATGAGCAGTTCTTC
>TRBV6-6|-|-|TRBJ2-7
CASGWTAHEQYF
TGTGCCAGCGGCTGGACAGCCCACGAGCAGTACTTC
>TRBV29-1|-|-|TRBJ1-3
CSVAAGLSGGNTIYF
TGCAGCGTTGCGGCAGGACTCTCGGGCGGAAACACCATATATTTT
>TRBV30|-|-|TRBJ2-1
CAWNQRSSYNEQFF
TGTGCCTGGAATCAACGGAGCTCCTACAATGAGCAGTTCTTC
>TRBV2|-|-|TRBJ1-1
CASKRGNTEAFF
TGTGCCAGCAAAAGGGGGAACACTGAAGCTTTCTTT
>TRBV25-1|-|-|TRBJ2-1
CASSGQASSYNEQFF
TGTGCCAGCAGTGGACAGGCGAGCTCCTACAATGAGCAGTTCTTC
>TRBV28|-|few|TRBJ1-1
CASSGGMNTEAFF
TGTGCCAGCAGTGGAGGCATGAACACTGAAGCTTTCTTT
>TRBV4-1|-|-|TRBJ2-1
CASSLEPGVSYNEQFF
TGCGCCAGCAGCCTAGAGCCGGGGGTCTCCTACAATGAGCAGTTCTTC
>TRBV19|TRBD1|-|TRBJ1-5
CASSPSLRGHQPQHF
TGTGCCAGTAGTCCGTCACTCAGGGGGCATCAGCCCCAGCATTTT
>TRBV11-3|-|-|TRBJ2-1
CASSLEGGDFDEQFF
TGTGCCAGCAGCTTAGAGGGGGGAGATTTCGATGAGCAGTTCTTC
>TRBV9|-|-|TRBJ1-2
CASAMGGTLSFNTF
TGTGCCAGCGCGATGGGGGGGACCCTCTCTTTCAACACCTTC
>TRBV29-1|-|-|TRBJ1-1
CSVEGGTEAFF
TGCAGCGTTGAGGGGGGCACTGAAGCTTTCTTT
>TRBV11-2|-|-|TRBJ2-1
CASSFLANEQFF
TGTGCCAGCAGCTTCTTAGCCAATGAGCAGTTCTTC
>TRBV29-1|-|-|TRBJ2-1
CSVVRDKYNYNEQFF
TGCAGCGTTGTTAGAGACAAATACAACTACAATGAGCAGTTCTTC
>TRBV7-9|-|-|TRBJ2-3
CASSPERVPDTQYF
TGTGCCAGCAGCCCCGAGCGGGTACCAGATACGCAGTATTTT
>TRBV5-1|TRBD2|-|TRBJ2-3
CASSLTIAGGVSDTQYF
TGCGCCAGCAGTTTGACCATAGCGGGAGGGGTCTCAGATACGCAGTATTTT
>TRBV19|TRBD2|-|TRBJ2-3
CASSILAGGTDTQYF
TGTGCCAGTAGTATACTAGCGGGAGGCACAGATACGCAGTATTTT
>TRBV6-1|TRBD1|-|TRBJ2-7
CASSDWTGYEQYF
TGTGCCAGCAGTGATTGGACAGGGTACGAGCAGTACTTC
>TRBV7-9|TRBD1|-|TRBJ2-7
CASSSTGDEQYF
TGTGCCAGCAGCTCCACAGGGGACGAGCAGTACTTC
>TRBV6-1|-|-|TRBJ1-1
CASRLRGVAEAFF
TGTGCCAGCAGACTAAGGGGTGTCGCTGAAGCTTTCTTT